These 8 T cell receptor beta chains were all obtained from the same sample, sequenced in a study of OX40 agonist ivuxolimab in advanced cancers. The method was immunoSEQ multiplex PCR; TCRdb's version includes in-frame clones alone and lacks a portion of them. The data contain 100,000 or so clones, roughly 90% of them singletons. Sequences were derived from CD4+ or CD8+ T cells sorted from blood, sampled in a trial of the OX40 agonist ivuxolimab. The receptors shown here come from an adult with an advanced solid tumor such as melanoma, head and neck, liver or kidney cancer.

J is TRBJ2-2 and V is TRBV11-2; D is perhaps TRBD2 (6 bases). Germline V lookup: CDR1 SGHAT, CDR2 FQNNGV. The CDR3 consists of 11 residues. Between the trimmed V and J ends, which lost 11 bases and 6 bases, there was a span of 10 bases. The CDR3 loop is CAAAGPGELFF. CDR3 bases: TGTGCCGCGGCGGGGCCCGGGGAGCTGTTTTTT.

This chain uses TRBV10-2 with TRBJ1-2; maybe TRBD1 (5 bases). Germline values: CDR1 WSHSY, CDR2 SAAADI. V was cut by 3 bases and J by 8 bases, with 10 bases left in between. The CDR3 sequence is 12 residues long. The chain's CDR3 is CASSEGARGYTF. The CDR3 DNA reads TGCGCCAGCAGTGAAGGGGCGCGAGGCTACACCTTC.

This chain links TRBV5-6 with TRBJ2-3; 7 bases line up with TRBD2. There are 13 residues in the CDR3. J was trimmed by 6 bases and V by 4 bases; bases with no gene match: 5. CDR1 SGHDT and CDR2 YYEEEE come from the germline V gene. CDR3 residues: CASSPPLADTQYF. The CDR3 DNA sequence: TGTGCCAGCAGCCCCCCACTAGCGGATACGCAGTATTTT.

The V and J genes are TRBV25-1 and TRBJ1-1, with D perhaps matching TRBD1 (5 bases). The CDR3 totals 14 residues. Trimming removed 8 bases at V and 3 bases at J, with 16 bases between. In germline, CDR1 is MGHDK, CDR2 SYGVNS. The CDR3 is CASPLVGPDTEAFF. For the CDR3, the DNA is TGTGCCAGCCCTCTCGTGGGGCCGGACACTGAAGCTTTCTTT. The full variable domain, in which reference TRBV25-1 and TRBJ1-1 provide the parts outside the CDR3, is EADIYQTPRYLVIGTGKKITLECSQTMGHDKMYWYQQDPGMELHLIHYSYGVNSTEKGDLSSESTVSRIRTEHFPLTLESARPSHTSQYLCASPLVGPDTEAFFGQGTRLTVV.

The J gene is TRBJ2-7, the V gene TRBV5-5; D is unresolved. The CDR3 sequence is 14 residues long. Trimming removed 0 bases from V and 0 bases from J, with 7 bases in between. The germline V gene has CDR1 SGHKS and CDR2 YYEKEE (reference sequence). This CDR3 reads CASSLGWASYEQYF. DNA for the CDR3: TGTGCCAGCAGCTTGGGGTGGGCCTCCTACGAGCAGTACTTC.

The chain is built from TRBV4-1 and TRBJ2-3; tentatively, D is TRBD2 (6 bases). Looked up from germline, CDR1 is MGHRA and CDR2 is YSYEKL. V lost 5 bases to trimming and J lost 0 bases, with 9 bases between them. The CDR3 sequence is 14 residues long. CDR3 residues: CASSWLASTDTQYF. CDR3 sequence (DNA): TGCGCCAGCAGCTGGCTAGCGAGCACAGATACGCAGTATTTT.

The gene calls are TRBV19 and TRBJ2-7; no clear D. CDR3 length: 14 residues. With 2 bases removed from V and 5 bases from J, the gap between germline ends came to 13 bases. The germline gives CDR1 LNHDA, CDR2 SQIVND (reference sequence). The CDR3 is CASSITWRSNEQYF. CDR3 DNA sequence: TGTGCCAGTAGTATAACTTGGCGGTCGAACGAGCAGTACTTC.

The V call is TRBV29-1, the J call TRBJ2-2; the D call may be TRBD1 or TRBD2 (6 bases each). The V end lost 3 bases, the J end lost 4 bases, and 18 bases lay between the germline ends. CDR3 length equals 16 residues. The germline V gene encodes CDR1 SQVTM and CDR2 ANQGSEA. The CDR3 DNA is TGCAGCGTTGAGATTAGGGGGGAGCTGGGCACCGGGGAGCTGTTTTTT. Translation gives CSVEIRGELGTGELFF.